This T cell receptor beta chain was captured in a study of T cells in Graves' hyperthyroidism and ophthalmopathy. Study-level findings and limits: Most thyroid clonotypes expanded above 0.001 appeared in blood too.

The CDR3 consists of 17 residues. Trimming removed 0 bases at V and 2 bases at J, with 16 bases between. Germline CDR1 KGHSH, CDR2 LQKENI. Points on this clonotype: Its antigen is as yet unknown.

There were TCR beta CDR3 regions amplified from RNA transcripts. HTBI primers were employed in a first-round RT-PCR of the TCR CDR3. TCRdb called the multiplex PCR reads again in MiXCR, with one record for every CDR3 protein. This table has hundreds of thousands of distinct CDR3 sequences, 14% appearing once. Stability of Graves' hyperthyroidism was defined as absent ophthalmopathy progression within 18 months. This chain uses TRBV18 with TRBJ2-5, with D tentatively TRBD2 (6 bases). This TCR was recovered from a young woman with Graves' hyperthyroidism. Sequences were obtained from blood. The CDR3 region has the DNA TGTGCCAGCTCACCACCGGGACCTCTAGCGAGGCAAGAGACCCAGTACTTC. Encoded protein: CASSPPGPLARQETQYF.